Here is one TCR beta chain with its context. Repertoires were generated with immunoSEQ multiplex PCR, while TCRdb's copy carries only in-frame clones and drops some. Here the sample spans just over 150,000 clones, approximately 94% being singletons. V lost 0 bases, J lost 4 bases, and 10 bases lay in between. The CDR3 extends over 16 amino acids. Germline CDR1 is MNHNS and CDR2 is SASEGT. These data originate in a study of control samples from healthy donors and cancer patients. The chain recombines TRBV6-1 with TRBJ1-6; D gene unclear. This receptor was obtained from a woman aged 40 to 50 in good health. The sequencing sample was made of blood. CDR3 DNA sequence: TGTGCCAGCAGTGAAGCACCAGCCACATATAATTCACCCCTCCACTTT. Its protein is CASSEAPATYNSPLHF.